This entry lists 22 T cell receptor beta chains sequenced from one sample in a study of regulatory T cells in long-lasting Graves disease. Relying on iRepertoire HTBI primers and Arm-PCR of CDR3 regions, the team built TCR beta libraries. TCRdb recomputed calls from the multiplex PCR reads with MiXCR, one row per CDR3 protein. The sample records under 700,000 distinct CDR3 sequences, about 16% being singletons. Time point meaning: newly diagnosed GD, antithyroid drugs for less than 3 months. The TCR library used RNA extracted from PBMCs. This same sample was also part of a study on T cells in Graves' hyperthyroidism and ophthalmopathy.

Sequencing was performed on peripheral blood mononuclear cells (PBMCs), taken at new diagnosis, from a patient treated with antithyroid drugs. The origin of the receptors is a middle-aged woman with Graves disease.

This clonotype was detected only a few times. The chain employs TRBV5-1 and TRBJ1-6, with D unclear. The germline V gene has CDR1 SGHRS and CDR2 YFSETQ. V lost 0 bases and J 5 bases, leaving 9 bases between the germline ends. The CDR3 is made up of 15 amino acids. CDR3 nucleotides: TGCGCCAGCAGCTTGGAACAGAGCGATAATTCACCCCTCCACTTT. Its protein is CASSLEQSDNSPLHF.

V is TRBV24-1 and J is TRBJ2-1; 14 bases match TRBD2. CDR1 is KGHDR, CDR2 SFDVKD, per germline. The V and J ends lost 5 bases and 7 bases, in that order; junction bases with no gene match: 9. CDR3 length equals 17 residues. CDR3 loop: CATSASTSGGVLNEQFF. CDR3 nucleotides: TGTGCCACCAGTGCCTCGACTAGCGGGGGGGTTTTGAATGAGCAGTTCTTC.

J is TRBJ1-6 and V is TRBV19; 7 bases fit TRBD1. The CDR3 is 15 amino acids. From germline, CDR1 is LNHDA and CDR2 SQIVND (reference sequence). V lost 10 bases to trimming and J lost 5 bases; unmatched junction nucleotides: 11. CDR3 DNA: TGTGCCACCCGGACAGGAGCATACCATAATTCACCCCTCCACTTT. Its translation is CATRTGAYHNSPLHF.

On this clonotype itself: A much larger clone lies one base from this, so it may be a read error. V usage is TRBV11-1 and J usage is TRBJ2-7; D may be TRBD1 (7 bases). V lost 5 bases, J lost 7 bases, and 27 bases lay in between. CDR3 length equals 17 residues. Germline CDR1 and CDR2: SGHAT and FQDESV (reference sequence). DNA for the CDR3: TGTGCCAGCAGCCCCGCGCCAGGGGGGCCCTCCTACAATGAGCAGTACTTC. It specifies CASSPAPGGPSYNEQYF.

In this sample, this clonotype turned up many times. The chain couples TRBV12-3 or TRBV12-4 to TRBJ2-7; 7 nucleotides match TRBD1. The junction had 9 bases not matched to a gene; V was cut back by 5 bases and J by 2 bases. CDR3 length equals 15 residues. The CDR3 DNA follows: TGTGCCAGCAGTACTACCCCACAGGGGCCCTACGAGCAGTACTTC. Its protein product is CASSTTPQGPYEQYF.

This clonotype was recorded many times. The V gene is TRBV30, the J gene TRBJ1-5; a weak D match, TRBD1 (6 bases). CDR3 length equals 14 residues. CDR1 and CDR2 (germline): GTSNPN, SVGIG (reference sequence). V lost 2 bases and J lost 3, with 11 bases in between. The CDR3 nucleotides read TGTGCCTGGAGTCTACAGGGTTACAATCAGCCCCAGCATTTT. It encodes CAWSLQGYNQPQHF.

The chain uses TRBV19 and TRBJ2-2, with 7 bases aligning to TRBD1. The ends lost 6 bases at V and 4 bases at J; junction bases unmatched: 8. The germline CDR1 and CDR2 sequences are LNHDA and SQIVND (reference sequence). The CDR3 loop spans 15 amino acids. The DNA of the CDR3 is TGTGCCAGTAGCACGGGACAGATTCTCACCGGGGAGCTGTTTTTT. Its protein is CASSTGQILTGELFF.

V gene TRBV2 combines with J gene TRBJ2-2; D is possibly TRBD2 (6 bases). With 3 bases removed from V and 6 bases from J, the gap between germline ends came to 8 bases. From germline, CDR1 is SNHLY and CDR2 FYNNEI. This CDR3 has 13 residues. CDR3 in DNA: TGTGCCAGCAGTGATACGGGGGCCGGGGAGCTGTTTTTT. Amino acid sequence: CASSDTGAGELFF. The full variable domain, completed using reference TRBV2 and TRBJ2-2, is EPEVTQTPSHQVTQMGQEVILRCVPISNHLYFYWYRQILGQKVEFLVSFYNNEISEKSEIFDDQFSVERPDGSNFTLKIRSTKLEDSAMYFCASSDTGAGELFFGEGSRLTVL.

There are a few counts of this clonotype. This likely comes from a read error, as the CDR3 has no conserved phenylalanine or tryptophan at its end. The chain carries TRBV20-1 and TRBJ1-3; 8 nucleotides align to TRBD1. Germline values: CDR1 DFQATT, CDR2 SNEGSKA (reference sequence). With V trimmed by 6 bases and J by 1 base, 5 bases remained unmatched. This CDR3 region has 14 residues. The CDR3 sequence: CSAAGGGSGNTIYL. CDR3 DNA sequence: TGCAGTGCCGCAGGGGGCGGGTCTGGAAACACCATATATCTT.

On this clonotype itself: This could be a read error, since a much larger clone is one nucleotide away. The chain recombines TRBV30 with TRBJ1-1; D may be TRBD1 (6 bases). Trimming shortened V by 3 bases and J by 3 bases, and 11 bases separated the two germline ends. Germline V CDR1 and CDR2: GTSNPN, SVGIG (reference sequence). This CDR3 comprises 13 residues. CDR3 nucleotide sequence: TGTGCCTGGAGAGAGACAGGTTACACTGAAGCTTTCTTT. This encodes CAWRETGYTEAFF. The full variable domain, completed using reference TRBV30 and TRBJ1-1, is SQTIHQWPATLVQPVGSPLSLECTVEGTSNPNLYWYRQAAGRGLQLLFYSVGIGQISSEVPQNLSASRPQDRQFILSSKKLLLSDSGFYLCAWRETGYTEAFFGQGTRLTVV.

This clonotype has ten or more counts. The chain carries TRBV19 and TRBJ1-1, with D unclear. CDR1 is LNHDA, CDR2 SQIVND, per germline (reference sequence). Trimming shortened V by 3 bases and J by 0 bases, and 11 bases separated the two germline ends. CDR3 length equals 15 residues. The CDR3 nucleotides read TGTGCCAGTAGTATCGATGGGCTCATGAACACTGAAGCTTTCTTT. Protein sequence: CASSIDGLMNTEAFF.

This clonotype has at least ten counts. The genes are TRBV7-9 and TRBJ2-7, with D unresolved. Per germline, CDR1 SEHNR and CDR2 FQNEAQ (reference sequence). V shed 0 bases and J shed 7 bases, with 4 bases lying between them. The CDR3 runs 11 residues. CDR3 amino acids: CASSLAGEQYF. CDR3 in DNA: TGTGCCAGCAGCTTAGCAGGGGAGCAGTACTTC.

V and J are TRBV19 and TRBJ1-2; TRBD1 might be the D (6 bases). The CDR3 is made up of 12 amino acids. Trimming took off 4 bases at V and 6 bases at J, with 9 bases between the two ends. CDR1 is LNHDA, CDR2 SQIVND, per germline (reference sequence). The CDR3, as DNA: TGTGCCAGTAGTACTTACAGGGATGGCTACACCTTC. Its protein product is CASSTYRDGYTF.

This clonotype has ten or more counts. CDR3 loop: CASSGGRLGQPQHF. CDR3 in DNA: TGTGCCAGCTCTGGGGGGCGATTAGGTCAGCCCCAGCATTTT. The rearrangement joins TRBV18 to TRBJ1-5, with a tentative D call TRBD1 (6 bases). V lost 6 bases and J 6 bases, leaving 15 bases between the germline ends. Germline V gives CDR1 KGHSH, CDR2 LQKENI. The length of the CDR3 is 14 residues.

The chain links TRBV5-1 to TRBJ2-1; 9 nucleotides align to TRBD1. The CDR3 runs to 15 residues. CDR1 and CDR2 from the germline V gene are SGHRS and YFSETQ. V lost 0 bases, J lost 8 bases, and 6 bases stayed unmatched. CDR3 amino acids: CASSLEGQGYYEQFF. In DNA, the CDR3 is TGCGCCAGCAGCTTGGAAGGACAGGGGTATTATGAGCAGTTCTTC.

The chain joins TRBV5-1 to TRBJ2-3; 13 bases agree with TRBD2. This CDR3 has 19 amino acids. The V gene's germline CDR1 is SGHRS and CDR2 YFSETQ. Trimming took 2 bases from V and 2 from J; bases not matched to a gene: 11. CDR3 in DNA: TGCGCCAGCAGCTTATATGGACTAGCGGGGGTTCTTTCCACAGATACGCAGTATTTT. This encodes CASSLYGLAGVLSTDTQYF.

The chain recombines TRBV6-1 with TRBJ1-5; D perhaps matches TRBD1 (6 bases). Germline assignment: CDR1 MNHNS and CDR2 SASEGT. V dropped 8 bases and J dropped 4 bases, with 15 bases sitting between them. The CDR3 loop spans 14 amino acids. CDR3 loop: CASQLIQGNQPQHF. The CDR3 nucleotides are TGTGCCAGCCAACTTATACAGGGAAATCAGCCCCAGCATTTT.

The chain uses TRBV6-2 or TRBV6-3 and TRBJ1-1, with D perhaps matching TRBD1 (6 bases). CDR3 length: 14 residues. Trimming cost V 5 bases and J 6 bases, with 16 bases left between them. Germline-derived CDR1 and CDR2 are MNHEY and SVGEGT. This CDR3 is CASSEGGLSAEAFF. The CDR3, as DNA: TGTGCCAGCAGTGAAGGGGGGCTCTCCGCTGAAGCTTTCTTT.

This clonotype was counted ten times or more. The rearrangement links TRBV28 to TRBJ1-2, with D unclear. CDR3 size: 13 residues. Germline V gene data show CDR1 as MDHEN and CDR2 as SYDVKM. Trimming shortened V by 6 bases and J by 6 bases, and 14 bases separated the two germline ends. The CDR3 DNA sequence: TGTGCCAGCAGAAAAACCGGTCAGGATGGCTACACCTTC. It yields the protein CASRKTGQDGYTF.

This clonotype was seen ten or more times. This may come from a read error, since a much larger clone is one base off. The chain uses TRBV7-3 and TRBJ2-3; D is ambiguous. This CDR3 has 13 residues. Germline CDR1 reads SGHTA; CDR2 reads FQGTGA. Trimming shortened V by 2 bases and J by 2 bases, and 5 bases separated the two germline ends. The CDR3 sequence: CASSLEYTDTQYF. The DNA of the CDR3 is TGTGCCAGCAGCTTAGAATACACAGATACGCAGTATTTT.

The sample holds many counts of this clonotype. V and J are TRBV11-3 and TRBJ2-3; D unresolved. The CDR3 is 16 residues long. Germline CDR1 SGHNT, CDR2 YENEEA. V lost 5 bases and J lost 0, with 15 bases in between. This CDR3 is CASSPRVGMSTDTQYF. DNA of the CDR3: TGTGCCAGCAGCCCCCGAGTTGGGATGAGCACAGATACGCAGTATTTT.

The J gene is TRBJ1-4, the V gene TRBV20-1, with TRBD1 matching 8 bases. V shed 4 bases and J 6 bases; nucleotides not matched to a gene: 7. Germline V gene sequence: CDR1 DFQATT, CDR2 SNEGSKA (reference sequence). The CDR3 runs to 14 residues. This CDR3 reads CSAIALGQDEKLFF. The CDR3 bases are TGCAGTGCTATCGCGTTGGGACAGGATGAAAAACTGTTTTTT.